One sample yielded the 9 T cell receptor beta chains listed below, sequenced in a study of shared clonotypes between healthy human individuals (TCRdb year 2020). The library relied on the immunoSEQ multiplex PCR assay. TCRdb took over this immuneACCESS table, retaining in-frame rearrangements with V and J assigned. Such tables are incomplete; in checked studies, under half of the missing clones stem from an unresolved V gene, and the remainder is unexplained. The sample table lists about 1.1 million clones, about 72% of them with a count of one. The ten largest clones represent about 0.89% of the sample. Sequenced: memory CD4+ T cells from PBMCs. According to the study, the label for this sample's cell subset or site signals: CD45RA-negative fraction. Receptor source: a man aged 18 to 30 in good health. Some clones in this sample may be carry-over from other donors' samples.

The J gene is TRBJ1-2, the V gene TRBV18; no clear D gene. CDR3 size: 15 residues. From germline, CDR1 is KGHSH and CDR2 LQKENI. The germline V and J ends were trimmed by 3 bases and 12 bases, with 23 bases remaining between them. For the CDR3, the DNA is TGTGCCAGCTCACCGGATACACCGGGATCCCGAACTAACACCTTC. This codes for CASSPDTPGSRTNTF.

V is TRBV10-3 and J is TRBJ2-7; D may correspond to TRBD1 or TRBD2 (6 bases each). The CDR3 spans 19 residues. V was pared by 3 bases and J by 0 bases, with 24 bases between. Germline V lookup: CDR1 ENHRY, CDR2 SYGVKD. The CDR3 here is CAISDPRLGGSFSSYEQYF. The CDR3 bases are TGTGCCATCAGTGACCCCCGGCTAGGGGGGAGTTTCAGCTCCTACGAGCAGTACTTC.

For this clone: This CDR3 is also generated by other DNA sequences in the sample. The gene calls are TRBV28 and TRBJ2-7; possibly TRBD2 for D (5 bases). CDR1 is MDHEN and CDR2 is SYDVKM in the germline V gene. Between the trimmed V and J ends, which lost 6 bases and 7 bases, there was a span of 10 bases. CDR3 size: 11 residues. CDR3 sequence (DNA): TGTGCCAGCAGCCTAGAGGGAGAGCAGTACTTC. Translated, it gives CASSLEGEQYF.

This clone was recorded only once. This chain links TRBV18 with TRBJ1-1, with 7 bases aligning to TRBD1. This CDR3 spans 14 amino acids. V dropped 3 bases and J dropped 4; count of bases not matched to a gene: 5. Per germline, CDR1 KGHSH and CDR2 LQKENI. CDR3 residues: CASSPMTGITEAFF. The CDR3 DNA follows: TGTGCCAGCTCACCGATGACAGGGATCACTGAAGCTTTCTTT. Filled out from reference TRBV18 and TRBJ1-1, the complete variable domain reads NAGVMQNPRHLVRRRGQEARLRCSPMKGHSHVYWYRQLPEEGLKFMVYLQKENIIDESGMPKERFSAEFPKEGPSILRIQQVVRGDSAAYFCASSPMTGITEAFFGQGTRLTVV.

The J gene is TRBJ1-2, the V gene TRBV7-9; TRBD1 agrees at 9 bases. The CDR3 has 15 amino acids. V lost 5 bases to trimming and J lost 6 bases; unmatched junction nucleotides: 10. CDR1 is SEHNR and CDR2 is FQNEAQ in the germline V gene (reference sequence). In DNA form, the CDR3 reads TGTGCCAGCAGCACCCGTTCCGACAGGGGGAATGGCTACACCTTC. It yields the protein CASSTRSDRGNGYTF.

The gene calls are TRBV2 and TRBJ1-5; unclear D gene. Trimming left V 6 bases short and J 7 bases short, with 13 bases between. Germline V CDR1 and CDR2: SNHLY, FYNNEI. The CDR3 is made up of 13 amino acids. This CDR3 is CASSVLSGQPQHF. DNA for the CDR3: TGTGCCAGCAGCGTACTCTCAGGCCAGCCCCAGCATTTT.

This clone has a count of ten or more. Here the CDR3 DNA reads TGTGCCAGCAGCCATAGCGGGGGCAACTACAATGAGCAGTTCTTC. Protein: CASSHSGGNYNEQFF. The gene calls are TRBV7-8 and TRBJ2-1; 9 positions agree with TRBD2. The germline gives CDR1 SGHVS, CDR2 FQNEAQ. The CDR3 totals 15 residues. J was trimmed by 3 bases and V by 5 bases; bases with no gene match: 5.

V and J are TRBV29-1 and TRBJ1-2, with D uncertain. The V end was cut by 7 bases, the J end by 0 bases, with 12 bases between. The CDR3 has 13 amino acids. Germline V gene data show CDR1 as SQVTM and CDR2 as ANQGSEA. The CDR3 sequence is CSAGGGANYGYTF. The CDR3 bases are TGCAGCGCCGGTGGAGGTGCTAACTATGGCTACACCTTC.

The CDR3 nucleotides read TGTGCCAGCAGCCCCTCAACTAATGAAAAACTGTTTTTT. It codes for CASSPSTNEKLFF. This chain connects TRBV5-4 to TRBJ1-4; D uncertain. The length of the CDR3 is 13 residues. Germline V gene sequence: CDR1 SGHNT, CDR2 YYREEE (reference sequence). Trimming cost V 4 bases and J 0 bases, with 4 bases left between them. The full variable domain, in which reference TRBV5-4 and TRBJ1-4 provide the parts outside the CDR3, is ETGVTQSPTHLIKTRGQQVTLRCSSQSGHNTVSWYQQALGQGPQFIFQYYREEENGRGNFPPRFSGLQFPNYSSELNVNALELDDSALYLCASSPSTNEKLFFGSGTQLSVL.